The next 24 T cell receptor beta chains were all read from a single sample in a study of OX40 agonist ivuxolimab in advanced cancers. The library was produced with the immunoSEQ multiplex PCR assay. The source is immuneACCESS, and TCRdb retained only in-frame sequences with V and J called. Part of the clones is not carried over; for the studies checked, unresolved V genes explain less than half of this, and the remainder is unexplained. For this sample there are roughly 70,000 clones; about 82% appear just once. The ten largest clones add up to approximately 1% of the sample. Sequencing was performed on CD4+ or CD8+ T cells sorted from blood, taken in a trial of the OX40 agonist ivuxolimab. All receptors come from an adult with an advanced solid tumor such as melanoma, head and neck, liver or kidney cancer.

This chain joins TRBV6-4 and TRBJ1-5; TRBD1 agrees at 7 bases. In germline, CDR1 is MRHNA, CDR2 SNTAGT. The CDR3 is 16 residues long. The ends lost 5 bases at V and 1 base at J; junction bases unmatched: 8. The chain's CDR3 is CASSLNRGASNQPQHF. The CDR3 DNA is TGTGCCAGCAGTCTTAACAGGGGTGCAAGCAATCAGCCCCAGCATTTT.

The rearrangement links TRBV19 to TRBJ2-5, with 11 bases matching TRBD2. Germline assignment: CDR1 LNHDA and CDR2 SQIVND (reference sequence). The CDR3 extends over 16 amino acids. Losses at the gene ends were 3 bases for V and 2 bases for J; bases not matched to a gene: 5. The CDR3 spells CASSIGTSGLQETQYF. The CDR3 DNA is TGTGCCAGTAGTATCGGGACTAGCGGACTGCAAGAGACCCAGTACTTC.

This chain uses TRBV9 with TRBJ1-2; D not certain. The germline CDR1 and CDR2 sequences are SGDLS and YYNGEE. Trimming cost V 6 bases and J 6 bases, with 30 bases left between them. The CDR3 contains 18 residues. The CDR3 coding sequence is TGTGCCAGCATACCATCTTCGTCCTCGGCCGGGAGGACGGATGGCTACACCTTC. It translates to CASIPSSSSAGRTDGYTF.

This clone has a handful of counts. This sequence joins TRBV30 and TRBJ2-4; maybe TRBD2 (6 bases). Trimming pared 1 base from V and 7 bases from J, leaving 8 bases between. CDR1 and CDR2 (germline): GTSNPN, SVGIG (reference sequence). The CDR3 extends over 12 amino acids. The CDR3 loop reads CAWSDGGNIQYF. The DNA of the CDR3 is TGTGCCTGGAGTGACGGGGGTAACATTCAGTACTTC.

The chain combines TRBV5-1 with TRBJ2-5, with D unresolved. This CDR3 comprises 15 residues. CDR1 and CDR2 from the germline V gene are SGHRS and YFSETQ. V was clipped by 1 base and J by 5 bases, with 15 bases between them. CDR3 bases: TGCGCCAGCAGCTTGACGATAGCCGTTGGGGAGACCCAGTACTTC. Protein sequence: CASSLTIAVGETQYF.

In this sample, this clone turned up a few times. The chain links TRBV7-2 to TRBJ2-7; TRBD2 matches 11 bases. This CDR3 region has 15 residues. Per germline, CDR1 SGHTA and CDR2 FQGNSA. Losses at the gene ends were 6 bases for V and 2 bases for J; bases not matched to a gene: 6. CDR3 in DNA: TGTGCCAGCAGGCAGGGGACTAGCGGTACCTACGAGCAGTACTTC. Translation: CASRQGTSGTYEQYF.

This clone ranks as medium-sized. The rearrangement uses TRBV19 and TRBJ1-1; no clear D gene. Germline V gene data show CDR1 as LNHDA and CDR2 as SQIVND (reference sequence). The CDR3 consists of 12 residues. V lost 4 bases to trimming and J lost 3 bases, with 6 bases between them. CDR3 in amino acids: CASSKQYTEAFF. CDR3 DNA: TGTGCCAGTAGTAAGCAGTACACTGAAGCTTTCTTT.

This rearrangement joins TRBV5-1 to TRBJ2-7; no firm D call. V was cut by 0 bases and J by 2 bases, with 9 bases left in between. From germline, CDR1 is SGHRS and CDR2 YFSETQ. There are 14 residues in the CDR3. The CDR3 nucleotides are TGCGCCAGCAGCTTGGAGGTCGGAACCTACGAGCAGTACTTC. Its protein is CASSLEVGTYEQYF.

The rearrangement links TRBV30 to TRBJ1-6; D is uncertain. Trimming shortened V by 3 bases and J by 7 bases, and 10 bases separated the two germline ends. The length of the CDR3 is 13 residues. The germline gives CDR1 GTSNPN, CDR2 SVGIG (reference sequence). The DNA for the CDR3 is TGTGCCTGGAGCCCAACATACAATTCACCCCTCCACTTT. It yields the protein CAWSPTYNSPLHF.

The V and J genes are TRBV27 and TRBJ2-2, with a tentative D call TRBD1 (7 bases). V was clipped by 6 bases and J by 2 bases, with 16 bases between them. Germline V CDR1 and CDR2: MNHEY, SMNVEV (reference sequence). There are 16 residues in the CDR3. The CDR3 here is CASRKAQGGNTGELFF. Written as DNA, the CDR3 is TGTGCCAGCAGAAAAGCCCAGGGGGGAAACACCGGGGAGCTGTTTTTT.

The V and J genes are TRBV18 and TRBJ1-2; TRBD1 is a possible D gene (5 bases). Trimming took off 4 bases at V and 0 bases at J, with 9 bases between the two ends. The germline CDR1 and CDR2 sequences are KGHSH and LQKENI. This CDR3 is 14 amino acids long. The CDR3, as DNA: TGTGCCAGCTCACTCGGGACGGCTAACTATGGCTACACCTTC. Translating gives CASSLGTANYGYTF.

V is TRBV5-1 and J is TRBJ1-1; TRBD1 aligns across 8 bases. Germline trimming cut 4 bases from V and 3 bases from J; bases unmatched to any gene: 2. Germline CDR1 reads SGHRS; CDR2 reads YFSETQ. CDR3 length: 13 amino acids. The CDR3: CASSPTGDTEAFF. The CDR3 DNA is TGCGCCAGCAGCCCGACAGGGGACACTGAAGCTTTCTTT.

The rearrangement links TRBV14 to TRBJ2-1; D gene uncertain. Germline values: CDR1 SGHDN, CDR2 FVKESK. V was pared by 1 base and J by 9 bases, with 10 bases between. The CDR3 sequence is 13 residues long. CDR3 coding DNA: TGTGCCAGCAGCCAAGTGGCAGGCTCTGAGCAGTTCTTC. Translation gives CASSQVAGSEQFF. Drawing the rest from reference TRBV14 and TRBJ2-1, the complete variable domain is EAGVTQFPSHSVIEKGQTVTLRCDPISGHDNLYWYRRVMGKEIKFLLHFVKESKQDESGMPNNRFLAERTGGTYSTLKVQPAELEDSGVYFCASSQVAGSEQFFGPGTRLTVL.

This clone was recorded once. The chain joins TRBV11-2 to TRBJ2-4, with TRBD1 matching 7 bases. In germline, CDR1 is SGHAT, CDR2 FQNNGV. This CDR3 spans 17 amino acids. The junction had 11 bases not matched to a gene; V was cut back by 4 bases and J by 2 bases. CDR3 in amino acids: CASSSVHRGLSKNIQYF. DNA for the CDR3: TGTGCCAGCAGCTCTGTCCACAGGGGCCTCTCCAAAAACATTCAGTACTTC.

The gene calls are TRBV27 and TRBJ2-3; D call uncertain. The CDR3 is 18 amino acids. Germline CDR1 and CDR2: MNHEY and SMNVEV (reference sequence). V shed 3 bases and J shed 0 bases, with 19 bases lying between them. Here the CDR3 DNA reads TGTGCCAGCAGTTTTCGCATAAACCTTGGGCCTAGCACAGATACGCAGTATTTT. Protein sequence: CASSFRINLGPSTDTQYF.

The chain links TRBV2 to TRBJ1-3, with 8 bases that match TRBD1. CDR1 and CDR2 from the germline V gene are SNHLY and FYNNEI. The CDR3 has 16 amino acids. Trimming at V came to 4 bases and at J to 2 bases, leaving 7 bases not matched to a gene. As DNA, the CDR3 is TGTGCCAGCAGTGCGATTGACAGGGGCCCTGGAAACACCATATATTTT. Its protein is CASSAIDRGPGNTIYF.

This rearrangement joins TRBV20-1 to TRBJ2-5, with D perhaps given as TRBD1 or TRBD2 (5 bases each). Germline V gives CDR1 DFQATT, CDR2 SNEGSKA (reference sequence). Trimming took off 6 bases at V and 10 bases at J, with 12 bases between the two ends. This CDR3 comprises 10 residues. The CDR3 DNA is TGCAGTGCAGTGGGGGAAGACCAGTACTTC. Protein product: CSAVGEDQYF.

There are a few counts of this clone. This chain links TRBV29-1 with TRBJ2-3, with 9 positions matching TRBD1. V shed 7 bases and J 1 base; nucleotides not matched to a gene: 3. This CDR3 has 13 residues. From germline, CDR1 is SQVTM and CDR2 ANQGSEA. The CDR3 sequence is CSARTGGTDTQYF. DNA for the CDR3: TGCAGCGCGCGGACAGGGGGCACAGATACGCAGTATTTT.

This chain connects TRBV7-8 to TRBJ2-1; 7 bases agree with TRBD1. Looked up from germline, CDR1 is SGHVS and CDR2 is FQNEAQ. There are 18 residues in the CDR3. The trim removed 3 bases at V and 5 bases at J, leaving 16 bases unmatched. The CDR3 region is CASSFTGQKLKIDNEQFF. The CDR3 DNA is TGTGCCAGCAGCTTTACGGGACAGAAATTAAAGATTGACAATGAGCAGTTCTTC.

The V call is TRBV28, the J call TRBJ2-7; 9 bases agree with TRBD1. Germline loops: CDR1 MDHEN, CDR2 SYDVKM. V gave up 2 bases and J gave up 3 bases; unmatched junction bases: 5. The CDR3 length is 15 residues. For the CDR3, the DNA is TGTGCCAGCAGTTTAAGGGACAGGGCAGACTACGAGCAGTACTTC. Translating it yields CASSLRDRADYEQYF.

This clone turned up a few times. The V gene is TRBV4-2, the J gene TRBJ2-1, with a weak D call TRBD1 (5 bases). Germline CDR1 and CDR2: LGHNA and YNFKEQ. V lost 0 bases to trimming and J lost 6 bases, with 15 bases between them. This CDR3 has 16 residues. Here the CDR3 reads CASSQDVGALGNEQFF. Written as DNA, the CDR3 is TGTGCCAGCAGCCAAGACGTTGGGGCCTTGGGCAATGAGCAGTTCTTC.

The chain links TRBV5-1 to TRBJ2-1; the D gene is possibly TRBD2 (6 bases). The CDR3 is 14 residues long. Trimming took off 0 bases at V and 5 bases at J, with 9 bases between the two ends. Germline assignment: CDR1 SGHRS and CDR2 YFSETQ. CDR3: CASSLGAGNNEQFF. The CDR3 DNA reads TGCGCCAGCAGCTTGGGGGCGGGGAACAATGAGCAGTTCTTC. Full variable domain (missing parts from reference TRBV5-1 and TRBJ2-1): KAGVTQTPRYLIKTRGQQVTLSCSPISGHRSVSWYQQTPGQGLQFLFEYFSETQRNKGNFPGRFSGRQFSNSRSEMNVSTLELGDSALYLCASSLGAGNNEQFFGPGTRLTVL.

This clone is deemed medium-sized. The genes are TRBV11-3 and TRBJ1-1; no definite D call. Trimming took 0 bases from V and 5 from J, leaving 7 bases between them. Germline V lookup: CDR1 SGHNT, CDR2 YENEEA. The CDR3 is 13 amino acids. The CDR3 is CASSLDERTEAFF. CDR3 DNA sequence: TGTGCCAGCAGCTTAGATGAGAGGACTGAAGCTTTCTTT. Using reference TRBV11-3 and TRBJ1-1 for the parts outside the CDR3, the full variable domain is EAGVVQSPRYKIIEKKQPVAFWCNPISGHNTLYWYLQNLGQGPELLIRYENEEAVDDSQLPKDRFSAERLKGVDSTLKIQPAELGDSAVYLCASSLDERTEAFFGQGTRLTVV.

The CDR3: CASSPDYPGELFF. The CDR3 DNA follows: TGTGCCAGCAGCCCTGACTATCCCGGGGAGCTGTTTTTT. The V and J genes are TRBV7-6 and TRBJ2-2, with TRBD2 as a possible D gene (5 bases). With 5 bases removed from V and 6 bases from J, the gap between germline ends came to 10 bases. This CDR3 has 13 amino acids. Looked up from germline, CDR1 is SGHVS and CDR2 is FNYEAQ.